This T cell receptor beta chain was sequenced in a study of T cell changes during pregnancy in multiple sclerosis. TCRdb's copy holds only in-frame clones and misses some; the assay was immunoSEQ multiplex PCR. The sample yields approximately 35,000 clones, approximately 89% seen once. This CDR3 region has 16 residues. With V trimmed by 6 bases and J by 2 bases, 8 bases remained unmatched. Germline V gene sequence: CDR1 KGHSH, CDR2 LQKENI. The chain joins TRBV18 to TRBJ2-2; 8 bases map to TRBD1. The receptor was derived from a female donor in good health, enrolled as a control in a pregnancy study. The starting material was CD4+ T cells from peripheral blood mononuclear cells, obtained after pregnancy. Written as DNA, the CDR3 is TGTGCCAGCTCCGTTCCGGGACAGGCAAACACCGGGGAGCTGTTTTTT. It yields the protein CASSVPGQANTGELFF.